A single sample is the source of the 30 T cell receptor beta chains below, sequenced in a study of blood T cell repertoires in COVID-19. Libraries were prepared by immunoSEQ multiplex PCR; TCRdb keeps only in-frame clonotypes and omits some of them. The repertoire holds 250,000 to 300,000 clones, with around 84% as singletons. The sample comprised peripheral blood. The receptors originated from a man in his fifties or sixties with acute or convalescent COVID-19.

Only a few counts were recorded for this clone. The J gene is TRBJ1-2, the V gene TRBV13, with TRBD1 matching over 7 bases. CDR3 length equals 14 residues. V lost 8 bases, J lost 8 bases, and 14 bases stayed unmatched. CDR1 and CDR2 from the germline V gene are PRHDT and FYEKMQ (reference sequence). The CDR3 DNA sequence: TGTGCCAGCGGCAAACAACAGGGGCTTACCGGCTACACCTTC. It encodes CASGKQQGLTGYTF.

The chain joins TRBV27 to TRBJ1-6, with D unclear. Between the trimmed V and J ends, which lost 7 bases and 0 bases, there was a span of 7 bases. The germline V gene has CDR1 MNHEY and CDR2 SMNVEV (reference sequence). The CDR3 length is 14 residues. CDR3 region: CASKLSSYNSPLHF. CDR3 DNA: TGTGCCAGCAAATTGAGCTCCTATAATTCACCCCTCCACTTT.

This chain uses TRBV15 with TRBJ2-1, with 7 bases that match TRBD2. This CDR3 has 11 amino acids. Per germline, CDR1 LNHNV and CDR2 YYDKDF (reference sequence). V was pared by 5 bases and J by 13 bases, with 5 bases of the junction left unmatched. The CDR3 DNA reads as TGTGCCACCAGCGGGGGGGACCATCAGTTCTTC. Protein product: CATSGGDHQFF.

The chain uses TRBV10-1 and TRBJ2-7, with 12 bases aligning to TRBD2. V lost 5 bases to trimming and J lost 4 bases; unmatched junction nucleotides: 3. The CDR3 length is 14 residues. Germline CDR1 WNHNN, CDR2 SYGVQD (reference sequence). The CDR3 protein is CASSRTSGGYEQYF. The CDR3, as DNA: TGCGCCAGCAGTCGCACTAGCGGGGGGTACGAGCAGTACTTC.

The gene calls are TRBV7-2 and TRBJ2-7; 8 bases are shared with TRBD2. The V segment lost 5 bases and the J segment 2 bases; nucleotides outside the gene matches: 5. Germline V CDR1 and CDR2: SGHTA, FQGNSA. There are 14 residues in the CDR3. The CDR3 region has the DNA TGTGCCAGCAGCATCGGGACTAGTACCTACGAGCAGTACTTC. This codes for CASSIGTSTYEQYF. Drawing the rest from reference TRBV7-2 and TRBJ2-7, the complete variable domain is GAGVSQSPSNKVTEKGKDVELRCDPISGHTALYWYRQSLGQGLEFLIYFQGNSAPDKSGLPSDRFSAERTGGSVSTLTIQRTQQEDSAVYLCASSIGTSTYEQYFGPGTRLTVT.

The J gene is TRBJ2-5, the V gene TRBV18; no clear D. The V end was cut by 2 bases, the J end by 5 bases, with 6 bases between. Germline V gene sequence: CDR1 KGHSH, CDR2 LQKENI. The CDR3 is 12 amino acids. CDR3 protein: CASSPEEETQYF. In DNA form, the CDR3 reads TGTGCCAGCTCACCAGAAGAGGAGACCCAGTACTTC.

J is TRBJ2-4 and V is TRBV4-3, with 8 positions matching TRBD2. CDR1 is LGHNA, CDR2 YSLEER, per germline. The CDR3 runs to 16 residues. Trimming at V came to 2 bases and at J to 4 bases, leaving 7 bases not matched to a gene. The CDR3 protein is CASSQSLLADKNIQYF. DNA for the CDR3: TGCGCCAGCAGCCAATCTCTACTAGCGGATAAAAACATTCAGTACTTC.

This clone was recorded a few times. V usage is TRBV2 and J usage is TRBJ1-2, with unresolved D. The V end lost 1 base, the J end lost 4 bases, and 4 bases lay between the germline ends. The CDR3 loop spans 12 amino acids. The V gene's germline CDR1 is SNHLY and CDR2 FYNNEI. The CDR3 DNA reads as TGTGCCAGCAGTGAAGGGCCCTATGGCTACACCTTC. Translating it yields CASSEGPYGYTF.

V and J are TRBV7-9 and TRBJ2-1, with D possibly matching TRBD2 (5 bases). This CDR3 is built from 17 residues. The V gene lost 4 bases and the J gene lost 6 bases, with 22 bases spanning the gap. The germline CDR1 and CDR2 sequences are SEHNR and FQNEAQ (reference sequence). The DNA of the CDR3 is TGTGCCAGCAGCTCGGCCGCGTGGGCGGGTATCTTCAATGAGCAGTTCTTC. As protein: CASSSAAWAGIFNEQFF.

This chain joins TRBV3-1 (or the pseudogene TRBV3-2) and TRBJ2-5, with a weak D call TRBD1 (6 bases). V gave up 1 base and J gave up 7 bases, with 13 bases separating them. Per the germline V gene, CDR1 is LGHDT and CDR2 is YNNKEL (reference sequence). CDR3 size: 14 residues. This chain's CDR3 is CASSQVQGSGTQYF. In DNA, the CDR3 is TGTGCCAGCAGCCAAGTACAGGGATCGGGGACCCAGTACTTC.

The chain has TRBV4-1 and TRBJ1-1, with 10 bases that match TRBD1. Germline V gives CDR1 MGHRA, CDR2 YSYEKL. The trim removed 4 bases at V and 2 bases at J, leaving 16 bases unmatched. CDR3 size: 19 residues. The CDR3 DNA follows: TGCGCCAGCAGCCGATTACCAGGGGGGACAGGGGCTAAAAACACTGAAGCTTTCTTT. This translates into CASSRLPGGTGAKNTEAFF.

The chain uses TRBV6-4 and TRBJ2-2, with 8 bases fitting TRBD2. The V gene's germline CDR1 is MRHNA and CDR2 SNTAGT. This CDR3 is 15 amino acids long. Germline trimming cut 10 bases from V and 4 bases from J; bases unmatched to any gene: 11. This CDR3 is CATSLGGGGTGELFF. The CDR3 DNA reads TGTGCCACCTCTCTCGGGGGGGGAGGCACCGGGGAGCTGTTTTTT.

V gene TRBV19 combines with J gene TRBJ2-4; TRBD1 agrees at 9 bases. This CDR3 is 14 amino acids long. V trimming: 7 bases; J trimming: 9 bases; junction bases outside the gene matches: 10. Germline V gene lookup returns CDR1 LNHDA and CDR2 SQIVND (reference sequence). CDR3 in DNA: TGTGCCAGTACCCCCGGGACAGGGAATTTCATTCAGTACTTC. Its protein product is CASTPGTGNFIQYF. The full variable domain, completed using reference TRBV19 and TRBJ2-4, is DGGITQSPKYLFRKEGQNVTLSCEQNLNHDAMYWYRQDPGQGLRLIYYSQIVNDFQKGDIAEGYSVSREKKESFPLTVTSAQKNPTAFYLCASTPGTGNFIQYFGAGTRLSVL.

This chain connects TRBV3-1 (or the pseudogene TRBV3-2) to TRBJ2-1, with TRBD2 identical over 8 bases. The CDR3 spans 17 residues. The J segment lost 6 bases and the V segment lost 3 bases, leaving 13 bases of the junction unmatched. Germline-derived CDR1 and CDR2 are LGHDT and YNNKEL (reference sequence). The CDR3 DNA is TGTGCCAGCAGCCAGTCCCCCGGGGCGGGGGGTTTCAATGAGCAGTTCTTC. Its translation: CASSQSPGAGGFNEQFF.

This clone appeared a few times. The chain joins TRBV6-4 to TRBJ2-2; D is perhaps TRBD2 (5 bases). CDR3 size: 14 residues. Germline loops: CDR1 MRHNA, CDR2 SNTAGT. Trimming removed 4 bases from V and 7 bases from J, with 13 bases in between. CDR3 protein: CASSGTPEGGELFF. The CDR3 region has the DNA TGTGCCAGCAGTGGGACTCCCGAGGGCGGGGAGCTGTTTTTT.

This chain connects TRBV19 to TRBJ1-2; D possibly corresponds to TRBD1 (6 bases). Trimming removed 10 bases from V and 4 bases from J, with 13 bases in between. CDR1 is LNHDA, CDR2 SQIVND, per germline (reference sequence). This CDR3 has 12 amino acids. Written as DNA, the CDR3 is TGTGCCACCACAGGACAGTTCTATGGCTACACCTTC. Encoded protein: CATTGQFYGYTF.

The chain uses TRBV5-1 and TRBJ1-1, with D maybe TRBD1 (6 bases). Germline V CDR1 and CDR2: SGHRS, YFSETQ. Trimming stripped 5 bases from V and 6 bases from J, with 14 bases between. The CDR3 extends over 13 amino acids. The CDR3 reads CASRPTGRAEAFF. Written as DNA, the CDR3 is TGCGCCAGCAGACCAACAGGGCGCGCTGAAGCTTTCTTT.

The genes are TRBV7-6 and TRBJ2-7; 9 nucleotides align to TRBD2. Trimming removed 4 bases from V and 0 bases from J; junction bases left unmatched: 13. The CDR3 loop spans 18 amino acids. Germline lookup yields CDR1 SGHVS and CDR2 FNYEAQ. The CDR3: CASSSEPLLAGLSYEQYF. CDR3 sequence (DNA): TGTGCCAGCAGCTCGGAGCCCCTACTAGCGGGCCTCTCCTACGAGCAGTACTTC.

V usage is TRBV5-4 and J usage is TRBJ1-2; TRBD1 matches 7 bases. Unmatched junction bases numbered 3, after V lost 0 bases and J lost 10 bases. CDR1 is SGHNT, CDR2 YYREEE, per germline (reference sequence). The CDR3 is 12 amino acids. The CDR3 DNA is TGTGCCAGCAGCTTGGGGGACAGCGTCTACACCTTC. Amino acids: CASSLGDSVYTF.

The chain uses TRBV28 and TRBJ2-7; TRBD1 might be the D (5 bases). CDR1 and CDR2 (germline): MDHEN, SYDVKM. Trimming took 5 bases from V and 2 from J, leaving 19 bases between them. The CDR3 contains 16 residues. CDR3 loop: CASSLYLREGTYEQYF. CDR3 nucleotides: TGTGCCAGCAGTCTCTACCTCAGGGAAGGGACCTACGAGCAGTACTTC.

The chain employs TRBV5-1 and TRBJ2-4; 8 nucleotides agree with TRBD2. The V and J ends lost 4 bases and 2 bases, in that order; junction bases with no gene match: 2. CDR3 length: 14 residues. Germline V gene lookup returns CDR1 SGHRS and CDR2 YFSETQ. The chain's CDR3 is CASSPGGPKNIQYF. CDR3 coding DNA: TGCGCCAGCAGCCCGGGGGGGCCCAAAAACATTCAGTACTTC. The full variable domain, with the rest looked up from reference TRBV5-1 and TRBJ2-4, is KAGVTQTPRYLIKTRGQQVTLSCSPISGHRSVSWYQQTPGQGLQFLFEYFSETQRNKGNFPGRFSGRQFSNSRSEMNVSTLELGDSALYLCASSPGGPKNIQYFGAGTRLSVL.

The J gene is TRBJ1-2, the V gene TRBV19, with D possibly TRBD1 on 6 matching bases. Germline lookup yields CDR1 LNHDA and CDR2 SQIVND (reference sequence). The CDR3 runs 13 residues. Trimming stripped 5 bases from V and 4 bases from J, with 11 bases between. The CDR3 is CASSRGDTYGYTF. In DNA, the CDR3 is TGTGCCAGTAGTCGGGGGGACACCTATGGCTACACCTTC.

The genes are TRBV2 and TRBJ2-2; no definite D call. This CDR3 has 14 residues. The V gene lost 1 base and the J gene lost 3 bases, with 6 bases spanning the gap. Germline V lookup: CDR1 SNHLY, CDR2 FYNNEI. The CDR3 DNA reads TGTGCCAGCAGTGAAGGTCTCTACACCGGGGAGCTGTTTTTT. This sequence encodes CASSEGLYTGELFF.

The V and J genes are TRBV3-1 (or the pseudogene TRBV3-2) and TRBJ1-1; possible D gene TRBD1, 5 bases. Trimming left V 5 bases short and J 1 base short, with 14 bases between. The V gene's germline CDR1 is LGHDT and CDR2 YNNKEL (reference sequence). This CDR3 comprises 15 residues. The CDR3 DNA is TGTGCCAGCAGCAGGCTGGGGGGGAGGAACACTGAAGCTTTCTTT. Encoded protein: CASSRLGGRNTEAFF.

CDR3: CASSLVRGHLEQFF. The CDR3 DNA follows: TGTGCCAGCAGCCTCGTTAGGGGGCACCTTGAGCAGTTCTTC. The chain combines TRBV7-8 with TRBJ2-1; TRBD1 matches 7 bases. V lost 5 bases to trimming and J lost 9 bases; unmatched junction nucleotides: 10. CDR3 length: 14 residues. Looked up from germline, CDR1 is SGHVS and CDR2 is FQNEAQ.

The chain uses TRBV5-8 and TRBJ2-2; TRBD2 matches 12 bases. With V trimmed by 0 bases and J by 7 bases, 10 bases remained unmatched. In germline, CDR1 is SGHTS, CDR2 YDEGEE. The CDR3 is made up of 18 amino acids. CDR3 coding DNA: TGTGCCAGCAGCTTGGAACTAGCGGGAGGTGCTATTTACGGGGAGCTGTTTTTT. It translates to CASSLELAGGAIYGELFF.

The V gene is TRBV30, the J gene TRBJ2-1; 12 nucleotides align to TRBD2. Germline trimming cut 2 bases from V and 3 bases from J; bases unmatched to any gene: 2. CDR1 is GTSNPN, CDR2 SVGIG, per germline (reference sequence). This CDR3 has 15 amino acids. DNA for the CDR3: TGTGCCTGGAGTATGGGACTAGCGGGCTACAATGAGCAGTTCTTC. This sequence encodes CAWSMGLAGYNEQFF.

The chain combines TRBV19 with TRBJ2-2; 7 bases are shared with TRBD2. The V gene's germline CDR1 is LNHDA and CDR2 SQIVND (reference sequence). CDR3 length equals 14 residues. Trimming took 10 bases from V and 1 from J; bases not matched to a gene: 6. The CDR3 loop is CATGLGWNTGELFF. The CDR3 DNA sequence: TGTGCCACTGGACTAGGGTGGAACACCGGGGAGCTGTTTTTT. The complete variable domain, with remaining parts taken from reference TRBV19 and TRBJ2-2, reads DGGITQSPKYLFRKEGQNVTLSCEQNLNHDAMYWYRQDPGQGLRLIYYSQIVNDFQKGDIAEGYSVSREKKESFPLTVTSAQKNPTAFYLCATGLGWNTGELFFGEGSRLTVL.

The CDR3 loop is CASSLAPGYGNTIYF. The CDR3 DNA follows: TGTGCCAGCAGCTTGGCTCCGGGGTACGGAAACACCATATATTTT. This chain connects TRBV5-6 to TRBJ1-3; D is unclear. The CDR3 contains 15 residues. CDR1 is SGHDT, CDR2 YYEEEE, per germline. V lost 0 bases and J lost 4, with 11 bases in between.

This sequence joins TRBV15 and TRBJ1-5, with D perhaps TRBD1 (6 bases). This CDR3 region has 16 residues. The germline CDR1 and CDR2 sequences are LNHNV and YYDKDF (reference sequence). V dropped 6 bases and J dropped 4 bases, with 19 bases sitting between them. Here the CDR3 reads CATSEGMEGGNQPQHF. The CDR3 region has the DNA TGTGCCACCAGTGAGGGGATGGAGGGGGGGAATCAGCCCCAGCATTTT. Full variable domain (missing parts from reference TRBV15 and TRBJ1-5): DAMVIQNPRYQVTQFGKPVTLSCSQTLNHNVMYWYQQKSSQAPKLLFHYYDKDFNNEADTPDNFQSRRPNTSFCFLDIRSPGLGDTAMYLCATSEGMEGGNQPQHFGDGTRLSIL.